Following are 21 T cell receptor beta chains from one sample sequenced in a study of OX40 agonist ivuxolimab in advanced cancers. The data were produced by immunoSEQ multiplex PCR, yet TCRdb's version contains in-frame clones alone and is incomplete. The sample consists of around 90,000 clones, over 80% of them appearing once. The specimen comprised CD4+ or CD8+ T cells sorted from blood, sampled in a trial of the OX40 agonist ivuxolimab. These receptors all come from an adult with an advanced solid tumor such as melanoma, head and neck, liver or kidney cancer.

The chain employs TRBV27 and TRBJ1-2; TRBD1 matches at 11 bases. Per germline, CDR1 MNHEY and CDR2 SMNVEV (reference sequence). V shed 6 bases, J shed 3 bases, and the junction held 6 bases outside the gene matches. This CDR3 has 15 amino acids. DNA of the CDR3: TGTGCCAGCAGCCGCCGGGGACAGGGGGACTATGGCTACACCTTC. This sequence encodes CASSRRGQGDYGYTF.

This clone appeared once. The chain recombines TRBV29-1 with TRBJ2-4; D is unclear. The CDR3 spans 13 residues. V lost 4 bases to trimming and J lost 0 bases, with 7 bases between them. Germline CDR1 reads SQVTM; CDR2 reads ANQGSEA. The CDR3 here is CSVGPLAKNIQYF. CDR3 DNA: TGCAGCGTTGGACCTTTAGCCAAAAACATTCAGTACTTC.

This CDR3 is CASSLSSAPNYGYTF. The CDR3, as DNA: TGTGCCAGCAGCTTAAGTTCCGCGCCAAACTATGGCTACACCTTC. This chain connects TRBV7-2 to TRBJ1-2; D is unclear. Germline V lookup: CDR1 SGHTA, CDR2 FQGNSA. CDR3 length equals 15 residues. V was clipped by 2 bases and J by 2 bases, with 12 bases between them.

This chain links TRBV13 with TRBJ1-6, with a tentative D call TRBD1 (6 bases). Germline V gene data show CDR1 as PRHDT and CDR2 as FYEKMQ (reference sequence). This CDR3 spans 15 amino acids. V was pared by 4 bases and J by 6 bases, with 13 bases between. The chain's CDR3 is CASSWTATINSPLHF. CDR3 bases: TGTGCCAGCAGCTGGACAGCCACTATTAATTCACCCCTCCACTTT. Full variable domain (missing parts from reference TRBV13 and TRBJ1-6): AAGVIQSPRHLIKEKRETATLKCYPIPRHDTVYWYQQGPGQDPQFLISFYEKMQSDKGSIPDRFSAQQFSDYHSELNMSSLELGDSALYFCASSWTATINSPLHFGNGTRLTVT.

This clone was seen just once. The chain links TRBV6-5 to TRBJ2-1; 8 nucleotides line up with TRBD2. This CDR3 has 14 amino acids. V was pared by 6 bases and J by 13 bases, with 14 bases of the junction left unmatched. Looked up from germline, CDR1 is MNHEY and CDR2 is SVGAGI. CDR3 sequence: CASSRTTSGGRQFF. The CDR3 bases are TGTGCCAGCAGCCGAACTACTAGCGGTGGGAGACAGTTCTTC.

CDR3 loop: CASSEPTTNTEAFF. The CDR3 DNA sequence: TGTGCCAGCAGTGAACCTACAACGAACACTGAAGCTTTCTTT. The chain is built from TRBV6-5 and TRBJ1-1; the D is unclear. V gave up 5 bases and J gave up 1 base, with 11 bases separating them. This CDR3 contains 14 residues. Looked up from germline, CDR1 is MNHEY and CDR2 is SVGAGI.

V and J are TRBV9 and TRBJ2-3, with no clear D. The CDR3 loop spans 12 amino acids. V dropped 4 bases and J dropped 5 bases, with 8 bases sitting between them. Germline lookup yields CDR1 SGDLS and CDR2 YYNGEE. For the CDR3, the DNA is TGTGCCAGCAGCCCCAACCGAGATACGCAGTATTTT. Translating it yields CASSPNRDTQYF.

The J gene is TRBJ2-1, the V gene TRBV19; D is unclear. The germline V and J ends were trimmed by 5 bases and 9 bases, with 14 bases remaining between them. Germline assignment: CDR1 LNHDA and CDR2 SQIVND (reference sequence). CDR3 length equals 13 residues. CDR3 protein: CASSQRPRSEQFF. The CDR3 DNA sequence: TGTGCCAGTAGTCAACGCCCGCGTTCTGAGCAGTTCTTC.

The gene calls are TRBV5-5 and TRBJ2-5; D call uncertain. V was trimmed by 2 bases and J by 2 bases, leaving 7 bases between them. Germline lookup yields CDR1 SGHKS and CDR2 YYEKEE (reference sequence). The CDR3 is made up of 13 amino acids. The CDR3 region has the DNA TGTGCCAGCAGCTTCATTGGTCAAGAGACCCAGTACTTC. Amino acid sequence: CASSFIGQETQYF.

The chain joins TRBV6-5 to TRBJ1-4; a possible D gene is TRBD1 (5 bases). The CDR3 loop spans 15 amino acids. Germline V CDR1 and CDR2: MNHEY, SVGAGI. V shed 2 bases and J shed 8 bases, with 15 bases lying between them. CDR3 DNA sequence: TGTGCCAGCAGTTACGGGGGGGAGATTGAAGAAAAACTGTTTTTT. It codes for CASSYGGEIEEKLFF.

The chain joins TRBV6-1 to TRBJ2-1, with TRBD1 matching over 9 bases. This CDR3 comprises 13 residues. The germline V gene encodes CDR1 MNHNS and CDR2 SASEGT. V lost 4 bases to trimming and J lost 10 bases; unmatched junction nucleotides: 5. This chain's CDR3 is CASSVTGGREQFF. The DNA for the CDR3 is TGTGCCAGCAGTGTAACAGGGGGCCGGGAGCAGTTCTTC.

This sequence joins TRBV12-5 and TRBJ2-3; D is unresolved. This CDR3 has 17 residues. The germline CDR1 and CDR2 sequences are LGHNT and FRNRAP. V shed 7 bases and J shed 1 base, with 21 bases lying between them. CDR3 protein: CASDAPRFDQGTDTQYF. CDR3 DNA sequence: TGTGCTAGTGATGCTCCTCGGTTTGACCAGGGCACAGATACGCAGTATTTT.

The genes are TRBV9 and TRBJ1-2; 7 bases align to TRBD1. The V gene's germline CDR1 is SGDLS and CDR2 YYNGEE. CDR3 length equals 16 residues. J lost 2 bases, V lost 3 bases, and 10 bases had no gene match. CDR3 sequence: CASSGQGRPPNYGYTF. The CDR3 nucleotides read TGTGCCAGCAGCGGACAGGGAAGGCCCCCCAACTATGGCTACACCTTC.

This clone was observed a single time. The rearrangement uses TRBV5-1 and TRBJ2-7, with unresolved D. The V and J ends lost 0 bases and 2 bases respectively, with 12 bases between them. CDR3 length: 15 residues. Germline CDR1 and CDR2: SGHRS and YFSETQ. The CDR3 loop is CASSLVRTLTYEQYF. The CDR3, as DNA: TGCGCCAGCAGCTTGGTAAGAACACTTACCTACGAGCAGTACTTC. The variable domain in full, completed from reference TRBV5-1 and TRBJ2-7, reads KAGVTQTPRYLIKTRGQQVTLSCSPISGHRSVSWYQQTPGQGLQFLFEYFSETQRNKGNFPGRFSGRQFSNSRSEMNVSTLELGDSALYLCASSLVRTLTYEQYFGPGTRLTVT.

The V call is TRBV28, the J call TRBJ2-7; 7 bases match TRBD2. This CDR3 region has 14 residues. Germline V gene sequence: CDR1 MDHEN, CDR2 SYDVKM. Unmatched junction bases numbered 4, after V lost 2 bases and J lost 3 bases. The CDR3, as DNA: TGTGCCAGCAGTTTAGGGCTAGCGGACTACGAGCAGTACTTC. Translation gives CASSLGLADYEQYF.

The V call is TRBV29-1, the J call TRBJ2-3; no clear D. Deletions cut 6 bases from V and 4 bases from J, with 11 bases between. Germline V gives CDR1 SQVTM, CDR2 ANQGSEA. The CDR3 loop spans 12 amino acids. CDR3 sequence (DNA): TGCAGCGTGGGCCCCGGTCCAGATACGCAGTATTTT. Its protein product is CSVGPGPDTQYF.

This clone has a single count. The chain's CDR3 is CASSRGPTEAFF. CDR3 DNA sequence: TGTGCCAGCAGCCGGGGGCCGACTGAAGCTTTCTTT. This sequence joins TRBV27 and TRBJ1-1, with D perhaps TRBD1 (6 bases). CDR1 MNHEY and CDR2 SMNVEV come from the germline V gene (reference sequence). The CDR3 has 12 amino acids. The V gene lost 6 bases and the J gene lost 5 bases, with 10 bases spanning the gap.

The chain uses TRBV7-2 and TRBJ2-1, with 9 bases that match TRBD2. V lost 8 bases to trimming and J lost 8 bases; unmatched junction nucleotides: 13. The V gene's germline CDR1 is SGHTA and CDR2 FQGNSA. This CDR3 contains 15 residues. The CDR3 DNA reads TGTGCCAGCCAATCTACTAGCGGGTCTTTGGATGAGCAGTTCTTC. Encoded protein: CASQSTSGSLDEQFF.

The sample holds a few counts of this clone. The J gene is TRBJ2-3, the V gene TRBV7-8; no definite D call. This CDR3 comprises 12 residues. Per the germline V gene, CDR1 is SGHVS and CDR2 is FQNEAQ. With 2 bases removed from V and 4 bases from J, the gap between germline ends came to 4 bases. The CDR3 sequence is CASSLMADTQYF. CDR3 bases: TGTGCCAGCAGCTTAATGGCAGATACGCAGTATTTT.

CDR3 sequence reads: CASSYSRAATYEQYF. The CDR3 bases are TGTGCCAGCAGTTACTCGCGGGCAGCCACCTACGAGCAGTACTTC. The chain couples TRBV6-5 to TRBJ2-5, with a tentative D call TRBD2 (5 bases). Judging by the DNA end, TRBJ2-7 fits better; the J call may be wrong. The CDR3 spans 15 residues. CDR1 and CDR2 (germline): MNHEY, SVGAGI.

This clone was detected once. The chain carries TRBV10-1 and TRBJ2-5; D is unresolved. Germline V gives CDR1 WNHNN, CDR2 SYGVQD (reference sequence). The CDR3 runs 13 residues. Trimming pared 6 bases from V and 2 bases from J, leaving 10 bases between. This CDR3 is CASSHGRQETQYF. CDR3 DNA: TGCGCCAGCAGCCATGGACGTCAAGAGACCCAGTACTTC.